This T cell receptor (beta chain) was retrieved from a study of control samples from healthy donors and cancer patients. Losses at the gene ends were 4 bases for V and 4 bases for J; bases not matched to a gene: 4. Germline lookup yields CDR1 SQVTM and CDR2 ANQGSEA. This CDR3 is 13 amino acids long. This table comes from immunoSEQ multiplex PCR, and its TCRdb copy is limited to in-frame clones, with some not included. Altogether fewer than 90,000 clones are present, under 90% being singletons, with the ten largest covering 25% to 35%. The genes are TRBV29-1 and TRBJ2-1; 7 nucleotides agree with TRBD2. The receptor's source is a man aged 50 to 60 in good health. The sample taken for sequencing was blood. The CDR3 here is CSVGPGGYNEQFF. The CDR3 DNA is TGCAGCGTTGGTCCCGGGGGGTACAATGAGCAGTTCTTC.